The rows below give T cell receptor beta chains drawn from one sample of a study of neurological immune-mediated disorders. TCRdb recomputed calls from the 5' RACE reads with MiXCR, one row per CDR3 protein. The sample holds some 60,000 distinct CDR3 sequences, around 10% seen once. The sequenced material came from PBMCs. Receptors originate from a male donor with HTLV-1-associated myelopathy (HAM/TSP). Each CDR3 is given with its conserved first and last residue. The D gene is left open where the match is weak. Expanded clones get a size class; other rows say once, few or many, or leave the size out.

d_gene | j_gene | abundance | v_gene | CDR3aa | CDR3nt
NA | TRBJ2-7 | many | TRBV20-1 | CSAPRPDASYEQYF | TGCAGTGCTCCACGCCCGGACGCCTCCTACGAGCAGTACTTC
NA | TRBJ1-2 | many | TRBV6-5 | CASSSLPGGYTF | TGTGCCAGCAGTTCCCTCCCGGGTGGCTACACCTTC
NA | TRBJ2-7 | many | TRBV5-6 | CASSSWVASYGEQYF | TGTGCCAGCAGCTCCTGGGTGGCGTCGTATGGCGAGCAGTACTTC
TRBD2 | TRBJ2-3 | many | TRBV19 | CASSARLAGGTDTQYF | TGTGCCAGTAGTGCCAGACTAGCGGGGGGCACAGATACGCAGTATTTT
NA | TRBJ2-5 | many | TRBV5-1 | CASSLALEATQYF | TGCGCCAGCAGCTTGGCCCTAGAAGCGACCCAGTACTTC
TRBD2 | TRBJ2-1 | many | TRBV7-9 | CASSLYGRGLNNEQFF | TGTGCCAGCAGCTTATATGGGCGGGGGTTGAACAATGAGCAGTTCTTC
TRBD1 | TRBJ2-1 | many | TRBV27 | CASSSFLRRDRGYNEQFF | TGTGCCAGCAGTTCTTTCTTGCGCCGGGACAGGGGTTACAATGAGCAGTTCTTC
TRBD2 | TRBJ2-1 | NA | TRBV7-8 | CASSLMLAGGLVNEQFF | TGTGCCAGCAGCTTAATGCTAGCGGGGGGGCTAGTCAATGAGCAGTTCTTC
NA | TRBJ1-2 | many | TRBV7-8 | CASSLGVGQAGGYTF | TGTGCCAGCAGCTTAGGAGTTGGCCAGGCAGGGGGCTACACCTTC
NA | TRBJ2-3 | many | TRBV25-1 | CASSDGAPGIAADTQYF | TGTGCCAGCAGTGATGGGGCCCCTGGCATAGCAGCAGATACGCAGTATTTT
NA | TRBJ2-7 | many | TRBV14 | CASSQYRGREQYF | TGTGCCAGCAGCCAATACCGGGGACGCGAGCAGTACTTC
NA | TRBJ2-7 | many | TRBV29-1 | CSVESAVPYEQYF | TGCAGCGTTGAGAGCGCGGTTCCCTACGAGCAGTACTTC
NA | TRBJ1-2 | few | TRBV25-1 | CASSAANYGYTF | TGTGCCAGCAGTGCCGCTAACTATGGCTACACCTTC
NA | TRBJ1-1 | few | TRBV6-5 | CASSYSRRAGPFF | TGTGCCAGCAGTTACTCGAGGCGAGCAGGCCCTTTCTTT
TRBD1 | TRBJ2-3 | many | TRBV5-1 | CASSLEGGSTDTQYF | TGCGCCAGCAGCTTGGAAGGGGGCTCGACAGATACGCAGTATTTT
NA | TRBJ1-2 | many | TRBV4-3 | CASSQDDSNYGYTF | TGCGCCAGCAGCCAAGATGACAGCAACTATGGCTACACCTTC
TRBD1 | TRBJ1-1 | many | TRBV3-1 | CASSQFYRGNTEAFF | TGTGCCAGCAGCCAATTCTACAGGGGGAACACTGAAGCTTTCTTT
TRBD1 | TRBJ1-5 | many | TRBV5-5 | CASSLAQGSNQPQHF | TGTGCCAGCAGCTTGGCACAGGGGAGCAATCAGCCCCAGCATTTT
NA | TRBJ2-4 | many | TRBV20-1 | CSASWTVRRDIQYF | TGCAGTGCTAGCTGGACAGTCAGGAGGGACATTCAGTACTTC
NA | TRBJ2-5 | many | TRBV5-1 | CASRLLERQETQYF | TGCGCCAGCCGACTACTAGAGCGGCAAGAGACCCAGTACTTC
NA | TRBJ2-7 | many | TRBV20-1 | CSAQKDDSRTYEQYF | TGCAGTGCTCAGAAAGATGATTCCCGGACCTACGAGCAGTACTTC
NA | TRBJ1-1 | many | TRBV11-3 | CASSFGQISTEAFF | TGTGCCAGCAGCTTCGGGCAGATAAGCACTGAAGCTTTCTTT
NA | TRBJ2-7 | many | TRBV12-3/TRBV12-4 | CASSSSTRDEQYF | TGTGCCAGCAGTTCCTCAACTAGAGACGAGCAGTACTTC
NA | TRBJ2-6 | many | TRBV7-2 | CASSFSAGSGANVLTF | TGTGCCAGCAGCTTCTCAGCGGGCTCTGGGGCCAACGTCCTGACTTTC
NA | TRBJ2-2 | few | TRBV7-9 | CASSPIVLEGYTGELFF | TGTGCCAGCAGCCCCATCGTCTTAGAGGGTTACACCGGGGAGCTGTTTTTT
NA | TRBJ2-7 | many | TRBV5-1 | CASRFGAGSYEQYF | TGCGCCAGCAGGTTCGGCGCAGGGTCCTACGAGCAGTACTTC
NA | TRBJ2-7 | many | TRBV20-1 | CSASRQASSYEQYF | TGCAGTGCTAGCCGACAGGCGAGCTCCTACGAGCAGTACTTC
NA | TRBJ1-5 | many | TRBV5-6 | CASSLRQGMGPQHF | TGTGCCAGCAGCTTGCGGCAAGGCATGGGGCCCCAGCATTTT
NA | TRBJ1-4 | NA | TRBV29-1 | CSVGQSTNEKLFF | TGCAGCGTTGGACAGTCAACTAATGAAAAACTGTTTTTT
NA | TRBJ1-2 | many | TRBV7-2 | CASSYWSPNYGYTF | TGTGCCAGCAGCTACTGGAGCCCTAACTATGGCTACACCTTC
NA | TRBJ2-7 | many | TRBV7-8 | CASSSRPPDNSYEQYF | TGTGCCAGCAGCTCCCGGCCCCCGGACAACTCCTACGAGCAGTACTTC
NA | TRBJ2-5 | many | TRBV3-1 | CASSKFHPAETQYF | TGTGCCAGCAGTAAGTTTCACCCGGCAGAGACCCAGTACTTC
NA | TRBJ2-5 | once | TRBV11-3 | CVSSPVLWTQYF | TGTGTCAGCAGCCCAGTTTTGTGGACCCAGTACTTC
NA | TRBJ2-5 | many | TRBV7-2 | CASSLRDEETQYF | TGTGCCAGCAGCTTAAGGGACGAAGAGACCCAGTACTTC
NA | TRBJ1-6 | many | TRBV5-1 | CASSLESDNSPLHF | TGCGCCAGCAGCTTGGAATCAGATAATTCACCCCTCCACTTT
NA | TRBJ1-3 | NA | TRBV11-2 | CASSLDPGNNIYF | TGTGCCAGCAGCTTAGATCCAGGAAACAACATATATTTT
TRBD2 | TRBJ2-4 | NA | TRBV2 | CASSAELAGVNIQYF | TGTGCCAGCAGTGCAGAGCTAGCGGGAGTGAACATTCAGTACTTC
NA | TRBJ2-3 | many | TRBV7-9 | CASSLTRPGGGSTDTQYF | TGTGCCAGCAGCCTTACCAGGCCAGGGGGAGGTAGCACAGATACGCAGTATTTT
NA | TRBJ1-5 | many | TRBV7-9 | CASSPRGGSQPQHF | TGTGCCAGCAGCCCGCGGGGGGGATCTCAGCCCCAGCATTTT
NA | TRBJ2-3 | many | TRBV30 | CAWSLSTDTQYF | TGTGCCTGGAGTTTAAGCACAGATACGCAGTATTTT
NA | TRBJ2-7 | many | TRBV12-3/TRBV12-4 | CASSLGDGVLEARSPSYEQYF | TGTGCCAGCAGTTTAGGAGATGGAGTATTGGAGGCCCGCAGTCCGTCCTACGAGCAGTACTTC
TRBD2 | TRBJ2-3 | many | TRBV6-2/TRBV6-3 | CASSSGAGGPRTDTQYF | TGTGCCAGCAGTTCAGGCGCGGGGGGGCCCCGCACAGATACGCAGTATTTT
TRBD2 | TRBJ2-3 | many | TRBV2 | CASSKQLAYTDTQYF | TGTGCCAGCAGTAAACAACTAGCGTACACAGATACGCAGTATTTT
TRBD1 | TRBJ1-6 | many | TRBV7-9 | CASSSTGSSYNSPLHF | TGTGCCAGCAGCTCGACAGGGAGCTCCTATAATTCACCCCTCCACTTT
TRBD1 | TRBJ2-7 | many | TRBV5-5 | CASSPPTGGYEQYF | TGTGCCAGCAGCCCCCCGACAGGGGGCTACGAGCAGTACTTC
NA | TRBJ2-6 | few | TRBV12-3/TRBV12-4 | CASSYVSGANVLTF | TGTGCCAGCAGTTACGTCTCTGGGGCCAACGTCCTGACTTTC
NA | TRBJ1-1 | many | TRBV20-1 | CSASRVGTEAFF | TGCAGTGCTAGCAGGGTTGGAACTGAAGCTTTCTTT
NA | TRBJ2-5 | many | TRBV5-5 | CASSLAASSTEETQYF | TGTGCCAGCAGCTTGGCGGCCAGTTCGACCGAAGAGACCCAGTACTTC
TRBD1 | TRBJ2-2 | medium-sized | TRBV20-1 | CSARGTGNTGELFF | TGCAGTGCTAGAGGGACAGGGAACACCGGGGAGCTGTTTTTT
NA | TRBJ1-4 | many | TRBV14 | CASSQGGGVNEKLFF | TGTGCCAGCAGCCAAGGTGGGGGGGTTAATGAAAAACTGTTTTTT
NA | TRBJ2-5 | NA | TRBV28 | CARSFTGTQETQYF | TGTGCCAGAAGTTTCACGGGGACCCAAGAGACCCAGTACTTC
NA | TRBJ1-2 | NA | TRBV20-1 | CSASQGMSGYTF | TGCAGTGCATCACAGGGAATGTCAGGCTACACCTTC
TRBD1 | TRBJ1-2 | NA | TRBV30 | CALTRTGGDGYTF | TGTGCCTTGACCCGGACAGGGGGAGATGGCTACACCTTC
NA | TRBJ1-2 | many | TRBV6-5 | CASRRTALSTDYGYTF | TGTGCCAGCAGACGGACAGCACTTAGTACGGACTATGGCTACACCTTC
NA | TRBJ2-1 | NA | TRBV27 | CASSLSATSSYNEQFF | TGTGCCAGCAGTTTATCTGCGACATCCTCCTACAATGAGCAGTTCTTC